The rows below give T cell receptor beta chains drawn from one sample of a study of identical twins. Each CDR3 protein is one row after TCRdb ran MiXCR on the 5' RACE reads. This sample has a few hundred thousand distinct CDR3 sequences, with less than 25% found just once. This same sample was also part of a study on T cells expressing NK-cell markers.

Input material: CD4+ T cells sorted from blood. These receptors originate from a woman younger than 30 in good health. Both conserved end residues are part of each CDR3. The D gene is left open where the match is weak. Not all rows give a size; the values are once, few, many and, for expanded clones, a class.

. | TRBJ1-4 | few | TRBV12-3/TRBV12-4 | TGTGCCAGCAGTTTGAAAGGAGGTGACGAAAAACTGTTTTTT | CASSLKGGDEKLFF
. | TRBJ2-7 | . | TRBV12-3/TRBV12-4 | TGTGCCAGCAGTTCCCCAGGGATCGAGCAGTACTTC | CASSSPGIEQYF
. | TRBJ2-7 | few | TRBV7-2 | TGTGCCAGCAGCCCCTTATCAGGGAACACCTACGAGCAGTACTTC | CASSPLSGNTYEQYF
. | TRBJ2-7 | . | TRBV20-1 | TGCAGTGCTAGTCGCAGGGGTTCCTACGAGCAGTACTTC | CSASRRGSYEQYF
. | TRBJ2-3 | few | TRBV12-3/TRBV12-4 | TGTGCCAGCAGCCCCAGGGCGTTCGGCACAGATACGCAGTATTTT | CASSPRAFGTDTQYF
. | TRBJ2-4 | . | TRBV20-1 | TGCAGTGCCCCATGGGGATCAGCCAAAAACATTCAGTACTTC | CSAPWGSAKNIQYF
TRBD2 | TRBJ2-7 | . | TRBV5-1 | TGCGCCAGCAGCTACTCAGCGGGAGGAGGGTCCTACGAGCAGTACTTC | CASSYSAGGGSYEQYF
. | TRBJ1-1 | . | TRBV4-1 | TGCGCCAGCAGCCATAGGCGGGACCTGAACACTGAAGCTTTCTTT | CASSHRRDLNTEAFF
TRBD2 | TRBJ2-1 | few | TRBV6-2/TRBV6-3 | TGTGCCAGCAGTAAACGGGGGGTACCCCGGGAGCAGTTCTTC | CASSKRGVPREQFF
. | TRBJ2-7 | few | TRBV6-2/TRBV6-3 | TGTGCCAGCAGAACACCGGGACTCTCAATCTACGAGCAGTACTTC | CASRTPGLSIYEQYF